These 5 T cell receptor beta chains came from one sample sequenced in a study of shared clonotypes between healthy human individuals. Sequencing used immunoSEQ multiplex PCR; TCRdb keeps in-frame clones, though not all of them. The table has millions of clones, over 85% seen once. Sequencing was done on a sample of naive CD4+ T cells from PBMCs. Subset indicated: CD45RA+ positively selected. All receptors derive from a man younger than 30 in good health. Some clones in this sample may be carry-over from other donors' samples.

The chain recombines TRBV18 with TRBJ2-2, with a weak D call TRBD1 (6 bases). V lost 1 base and J 1 base, leaving 10 bases between the germline ends. The CDR3 covers 16 residues. Germline loops: CDR1 KGHSH, CDR2 LQKENI. CDR3 loop: CASSPQTGLNTGELFF. CDR3 bases: TGTGCCAGCTCACCACAAACAGGGCTGAACACCGGGGAGCTGTTTTTT.

The chain carries TRBV27 and TRBJ2-2, with D perhaps TRBD1 (6 bases). Germline V gene lookup returns CDR1 MNHEY and CDR2 SMNVEV (reference sequence). Trimming stripped 7 bases from V and 2 bases from J, with 11 bases between. The CDR3 sequence is 14 residues long. The chain's CDR3 is CASMDSPNTGELFF. The CDR3 DNA sequence: TGTGCCAGCATGGACAGTCCAAACACCGGGGAGCTGTTTTTT.

Of note for this clone: Other DNA sequences in the sample encode the same CDR3. The chain combines TRBV7-9 with TRBJ1-5; 10 nucleotides align to TRBD1. J gave up 5 bases and V 5 bases, and 3 bases lay outside the gene matches. Germline V CDR1 and CDR2: SEHNR, FQNEAQ (reference sequence). The CDR3 is made up of 14 amino acids. The CDR3 sequence: CASSLGTGDQPQHF. CDR3 coding DNA: TGTGCCAGCAGCCTAGGGACAGGGGATCAGCCCCAGCATTTT.

The genes are TRBV7-2 and TRBJ1-5; D is ambiguous. CDR3 size: 15 residues. The germline gives CDR1 SGHTA, CDR2 FQGNSA. Trimming took off 5 bases at V and 2 bases at J, with 13 bases between the two ends. The CDR3 protein is CASSLTRIGNQPQHF. CDR3 bases: TGTGCCAGCAGCCTCACTAGGATAGGCAATCAGCCCCAGCATTTT. Combining the CDR3 with reference TRBV7-2 and TRBJ1-5 gives the whole variable domain GAGVSQSPSNKVTEKGKDVELRCDPISGHTALYWYRQSLGQGLEFLIYFQGNSAPDKSGLPSDRFSAERTGGSVSTLTIQRTQQEDSAVYLCASSLTRIGNQPQHFGDGTRLSIL.

The DNA for the CDR3 is TGTGCCAGCGCGAGCTCGGCAGGAGGACCCTACAATGAGCAGTTCTTC. Translated, it gives CASASSAGGPYNEQFF. This rearrangement joins TRBV28 to TRBJ2-1, with D possibly being TRBD2 (5 bases). V shed 8 bases and J shed 2 bases, with 19 bases lying between them. This CDR3 spans 16 amino acids. Germline assignment: CDR1 MDHEN and CDR2 SYDVKM.